The present TCR beta chain was sequenced within a study of blood T cell repertoires in COVID-19. On the study more broadly: The samples span acute and convalescent COVID-19 from the United States, Italy and Spain.

Trimming removed 4 bases from V and 2 bases from J; junction bases left unmatched: 11. Looked up from germline, CDR1 is GTSNPN and CDR2 is SVGIG (reference sequence). The CDR3 is 17 residues long. In the study's own analysis: Estimates of nucleated cell counts were drawn from the amplification of reference gene primers. The table came from immunoSEQ multiplex PCR; TCRdb's copy has only in-frame clones and leaves some out. That table is the source of V, J and clone size, and D and trimming were worked out from the DNA. The table records 70,000 to 100,000 clones, just over 85% of them present only once.

The receptor was derived from a woman between 65 and 79 years old with acute or convalescent COVID-19. The sample taken for sequencing was peripheral blood. The chain couples TRBV30 to TRBJ2-3; TRBD1 matches 11 bases. The CDR3 sequence is CAWKTGPGQGVTDTQYF. The CDR3 bases are TGTGCCTGGAAAACAGGCCCGGGACAGGGGGTCACAGATACGCAGTATTTT.